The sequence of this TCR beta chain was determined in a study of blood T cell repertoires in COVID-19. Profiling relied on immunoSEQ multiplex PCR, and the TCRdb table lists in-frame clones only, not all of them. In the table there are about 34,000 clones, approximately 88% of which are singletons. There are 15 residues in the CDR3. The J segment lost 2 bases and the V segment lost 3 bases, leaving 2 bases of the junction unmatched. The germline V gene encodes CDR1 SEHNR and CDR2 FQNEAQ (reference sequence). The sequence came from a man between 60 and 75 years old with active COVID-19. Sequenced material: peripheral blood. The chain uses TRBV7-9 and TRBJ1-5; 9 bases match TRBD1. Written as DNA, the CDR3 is TGTGCCAGCAGCTTGGACAGGGGCGGCAATCAGCCCCAGCATTTT. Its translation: CASSLDRGGNQPQHF.